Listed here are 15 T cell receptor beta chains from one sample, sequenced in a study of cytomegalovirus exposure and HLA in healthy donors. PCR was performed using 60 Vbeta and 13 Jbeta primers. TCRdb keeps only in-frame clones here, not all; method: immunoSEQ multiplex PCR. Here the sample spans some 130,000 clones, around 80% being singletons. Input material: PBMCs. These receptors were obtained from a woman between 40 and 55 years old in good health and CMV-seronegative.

CDR3 DNA: TGTGCCAGCTCACCAGGGCAGGGGGATGGCTACACCTTC. Translating gives CASSPGQGDGYTF. The chain recombines TRBV18 with TRBJ1-2; 7 bases match TRBD1. Unmatched junction bases numbered 3, after V lost 2 bases and J lost 6 bases. This CDR3 contains 13 residues. Germline V gene sequence: CDR1 KGHSH, CDR2 LQKENI.

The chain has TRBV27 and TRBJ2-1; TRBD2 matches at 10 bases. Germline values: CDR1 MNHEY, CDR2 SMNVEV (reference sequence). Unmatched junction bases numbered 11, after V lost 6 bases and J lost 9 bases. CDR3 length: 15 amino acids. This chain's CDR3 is CASSSSGRARSEQFF. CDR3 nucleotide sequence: TGTGCCAGCAGCTCAAGCGGGAGGGCCCGCAGTGAGCAGTTCTTC.

As DNA, the CDR3 is TGTGCCACAGGGGACAGGGCGAATTCACCCCTCCACTTT. Its protein product is CATGDRANSPLHF. The chain is built from TRBV6-1 and TRBJ1-6, with 9 bases aligning to TRBD1. The CDR3 length is 13 residues. V lost 10 bases to trimming and J lost 7 bases; unmatched junction nucleotides: 5. Germline loops: CDR1 MNHNS, CDR2 SASEGT.

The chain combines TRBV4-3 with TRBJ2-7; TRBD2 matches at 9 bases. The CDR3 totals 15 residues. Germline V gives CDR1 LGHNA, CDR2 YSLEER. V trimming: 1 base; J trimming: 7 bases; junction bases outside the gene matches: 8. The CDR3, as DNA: TGCGCCAGCAGCCAAGGGGGACTAGCCCGATGGGAGCAGTACTTC. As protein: CASSQGGLARWEQYF.

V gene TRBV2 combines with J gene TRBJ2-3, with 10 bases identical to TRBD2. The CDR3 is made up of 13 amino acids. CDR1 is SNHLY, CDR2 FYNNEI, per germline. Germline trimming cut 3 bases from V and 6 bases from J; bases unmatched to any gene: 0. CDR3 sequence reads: CASSEGLADTQYF. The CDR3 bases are TGTGCCAGCAGTGAGGGACTAGCGGATACGCAGTATTTT.

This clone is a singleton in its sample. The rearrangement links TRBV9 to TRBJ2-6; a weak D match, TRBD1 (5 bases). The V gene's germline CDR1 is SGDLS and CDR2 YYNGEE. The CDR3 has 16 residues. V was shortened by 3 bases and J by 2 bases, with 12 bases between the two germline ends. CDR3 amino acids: CASSEPQGTGANVLTF. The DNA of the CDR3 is TGTGCCAGCAGCGAGCCCCAGGGCACTGGGGCCAACGTCCTGACTTTC.

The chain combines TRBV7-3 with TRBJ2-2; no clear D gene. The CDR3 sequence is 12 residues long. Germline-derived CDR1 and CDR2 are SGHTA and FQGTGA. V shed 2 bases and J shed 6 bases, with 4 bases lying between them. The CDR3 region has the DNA TGTGCCAGCAGCTTACGTCCCGGGGAGCTGTTTTTT. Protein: CASSLRPGELFF. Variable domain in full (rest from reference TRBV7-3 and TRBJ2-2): GAGVSQTPSNKVTEKGKYVELRCDPISGHTALYWYRQSLGQGPEFLIYFQGTGAADDSGLPNDRFFAVRPEGSVSTLKIQRTERGDSAVYLCASSLRPGELFFGEGSRLTVL.

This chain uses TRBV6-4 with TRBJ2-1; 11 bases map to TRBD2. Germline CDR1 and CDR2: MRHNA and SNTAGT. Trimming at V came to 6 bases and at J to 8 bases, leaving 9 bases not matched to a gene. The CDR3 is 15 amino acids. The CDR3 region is CASSRLAGRGDEQFF. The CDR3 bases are TGTGCCAGCAGCCGACTAGCGGGACGGGGGGATGAGCAGTTCTTC.

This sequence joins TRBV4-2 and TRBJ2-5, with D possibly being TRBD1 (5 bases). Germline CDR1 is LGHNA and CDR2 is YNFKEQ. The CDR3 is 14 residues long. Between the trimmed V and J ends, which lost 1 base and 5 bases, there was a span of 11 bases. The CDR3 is CASSQVDSWETQYF. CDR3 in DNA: TGTGCCAGCAGCCAAGTTGACAGCTGGGAGACCCAGTACTTC.

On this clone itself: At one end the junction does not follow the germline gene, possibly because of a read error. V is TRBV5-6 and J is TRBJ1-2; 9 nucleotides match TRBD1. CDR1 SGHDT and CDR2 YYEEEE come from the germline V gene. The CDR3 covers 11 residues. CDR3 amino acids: CASSLSDRGTF. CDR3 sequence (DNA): TGTGCCAGCAGCTTGTCGGACAGGGGAACATTC.

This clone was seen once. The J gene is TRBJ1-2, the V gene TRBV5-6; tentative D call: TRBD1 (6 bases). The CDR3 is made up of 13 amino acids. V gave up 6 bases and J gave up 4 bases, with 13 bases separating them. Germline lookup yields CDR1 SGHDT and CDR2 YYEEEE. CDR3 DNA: TGTGCCAGCACGGAAATAGGGGGCTATGGCTACACCTTC. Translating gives CASTEIGGYGYTF.

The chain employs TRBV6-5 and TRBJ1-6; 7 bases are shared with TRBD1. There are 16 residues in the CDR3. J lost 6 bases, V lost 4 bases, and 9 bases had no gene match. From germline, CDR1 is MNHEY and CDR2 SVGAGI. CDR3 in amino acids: CASSWTGTAGNSPLHF. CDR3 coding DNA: TGTGCCAGCAGTTGGACCGGGACAGCGGGTAATTCACCCCTCCACTTT.

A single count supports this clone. For the CDR3, the DNA is TGTGCCAGCTCACCAGGGTTGCCAAGTTCAGGGAGGGCCCGGGCGGACTATGGCTACACCTTC. As protein: CASSPGLPSSGRARADYGYTF. The V call is TRBV18, the J call TRBJ1-2; the D gene is possibly TRBD1 (5 bases). Germline V gene data show CDR1 as KGHSH and CDR2 as LQKENI. V gave up 2 bases and J gave up 3 bases, with 31 bases separating them. The CDR3 spans 21 residues.

The CDR3: CASSLGVAENYEQYF. DNA of the CDR3: TGTGCCAGCAGCTTGGGGGTAGCGGAGAACTACGAGCAGTACTTC. V is TRBV5-4 and J is TRBJ2-7; weak D call: TRBD2 (6 bases). V lost 0 bases, J lost 3 bases, and 13 bases lay in between. CDR3 length: 15 residues. Germline CDR1 reads SGHNT; CDR2 reads YYREEE (reference sequence).

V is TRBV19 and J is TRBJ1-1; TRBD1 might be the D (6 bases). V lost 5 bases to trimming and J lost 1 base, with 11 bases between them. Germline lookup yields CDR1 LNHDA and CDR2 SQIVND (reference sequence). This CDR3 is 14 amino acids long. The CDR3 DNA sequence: TGTGCCAGTAGTCCACAGGGTTGGAACACTGAAGCTTTCTTT. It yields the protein CASSPQGWNTEAFF.